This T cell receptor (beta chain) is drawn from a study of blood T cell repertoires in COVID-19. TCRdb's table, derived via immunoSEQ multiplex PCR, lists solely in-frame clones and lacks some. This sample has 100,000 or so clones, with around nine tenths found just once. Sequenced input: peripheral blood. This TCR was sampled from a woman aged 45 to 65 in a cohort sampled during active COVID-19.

The CDR3 spells CASSLEETGGYTF. DNA of the CDR3: TGCGCCAGCAGCTTGGAAGAGACAGGGGGCTACACCTTC. This chain joins TRBV5-1 and TRBJ1-2, with 7 bases matching TRBD1. CDR3 length: 13 amino acids. The V gene end was trimmed by 0 bases and the J gene end by 8 bases; junction bases not matched to a gene: 4. Germline V gene sequence: CDR1 SGHRS, CDR2 YFSETQ.